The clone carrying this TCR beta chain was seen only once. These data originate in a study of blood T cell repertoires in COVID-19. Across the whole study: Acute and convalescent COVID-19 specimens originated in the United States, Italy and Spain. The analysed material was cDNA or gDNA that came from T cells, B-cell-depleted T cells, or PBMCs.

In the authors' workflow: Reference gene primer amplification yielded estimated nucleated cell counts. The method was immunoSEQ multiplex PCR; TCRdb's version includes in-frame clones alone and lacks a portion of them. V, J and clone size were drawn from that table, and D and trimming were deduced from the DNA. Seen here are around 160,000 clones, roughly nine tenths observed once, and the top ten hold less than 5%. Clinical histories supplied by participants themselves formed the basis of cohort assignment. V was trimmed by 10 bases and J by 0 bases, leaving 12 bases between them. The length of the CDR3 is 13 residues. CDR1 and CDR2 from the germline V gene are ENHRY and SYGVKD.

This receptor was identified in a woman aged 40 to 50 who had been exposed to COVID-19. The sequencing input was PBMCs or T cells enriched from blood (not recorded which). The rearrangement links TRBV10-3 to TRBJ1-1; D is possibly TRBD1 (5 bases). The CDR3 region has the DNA TGTGCCACCAATGGACAAATGAACACTGAAGCTTTCTTT. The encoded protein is CATNGQMNTEAFF.